The T cell receptor (beta chain) under discussion was sequenced for a study of T cells in Graves' hyperthyroidism and ophthalmopathy. Study-wide findings and caveats: The model made its ophthalmopathy prediction, and onset followed a median approximately 6 months later. Most thyroid clonotypes expanded above 0.001 appeared in blood too.

This clonotype has more than one count but fewer than ten. Its antigen is not identified. From germline, CDR1 is DFQATT and CDR2 SNEGSKA (reference sequence). The CDR3 spans 12 residues. V was clipped by 2 bases and J by 7 bases, with 11 bases between them. Ophthalmopathy patients had moderate-to-severe active disease, CAS ≥3, NOSPECS ≥4, and disease duration under 3 months. Criteria for exclusion of patients were uncontrolled infection, other autoimmune disease, pregnancy or lactation. It was RNA transcripts that yielded the amplified TCR beta CDR3 regions. With the HTBI primer set, the TCR CDR3 went through a first round of RT-PCR. TCRdb recomputed calls from the multiplex PCR reads with MiXCR, one row per CDR3 protein. The sample holds some 580,000 distinct CDR3 sequences; roughly 15% are singletons and the top ten take roughly 3.3%.

The rearrangement links TRBV20-1 to TRBJ2-5; D is unclear. The sample was blood. The source of this sequence is a woman aged 40 to 50 with Graves' ophthalmopathy. CDR3 sequence (DNA): TGCAGTGCTAGAAGGCAGCTTGGGACCCAGTACTTC. It is translated as CSARRQLGTQYF.